The source of this T cell receptor beta chain is a study of cytomegalovirus exposure and HLA in healthy donors. Study conclusions and caveats: The study found most TCR sequences rare, yet found some public TCRs in many donors. Later analysis demonstrated an association between a missense DCLRE1C variant and TCR beta V- and J-gene trimming. Researchers had no immune exposure information except CMV serostatus available.

A note on this clone: The antigen remains unidentified.

This PCR relied on a set of 60 Vbeta primers and 13 Jbeta primers. The table came from immunoSEQ multiplex PCR; TCRdb's copy has only in-frame clones and leaves some out. The sample holds some 190,000 clones, over 60% seen once. This TCR derives from a woman aged 40 to 49 in good health and CMV-seronegative. The sequencing sample was made of PBMCs.

CDR3 residues: CASSLPSRGETQYF. Written as DNA, the CDR3 is TGTGCCAGCAGCTTACCTAGCCGAGGAGAGACCCAGTACTTC. The chain uses TRBV7-8 and TRBJ2-5, with D maybe TRBD2 (5 bases). The germline V and J ends were trimmed by 2 bases and 4 bases, with 11 bases remaining between them. The CDR3 is 14 amino acids. Germline lookup yields CDR1 SGHVS and CDR2 FQNEAQ.